Below, one TCR beta chain is given with its context. The antigen remains undetermined. The data derive from a study of siplizumab effects on memory and regulatory T cells. Overall study results and limits: The authors did not confirm suppressive function in proliferating Tregs from siplizumab cultures. Proliferating clones, CD4+ or CD8+, lacked an assignable naive or memory phenotype in roughly 80-96% of cases.

The length of the CDR3 is 15 residues. Trimming took 0 bases from V and 5 from J; bases not matched to a gene: 7. CDR1 and CDR2 (germline): SGDLS, YYNGEE. The method was immunoSEQ multiplex PCR; TCRdb's version includes in-frame clones alone and lacks a portion of them. The repertoire holds more than 85,000 clones, 94% seen once, with about 0.6% in the top ten. The sample was Tregs sorted from blood. The chain carries TRBV9 and TRBJ2-5; TRBD2 matches at 7 bases. The source of this sequence is a human donor in good health. The CDR3 region is CASSVDEWGGETQYF. The CDR3 nucleotides are TGTGCCAGCAGCGTAGATGAATGGGGAGGGGAGACCCAGTACTTC.